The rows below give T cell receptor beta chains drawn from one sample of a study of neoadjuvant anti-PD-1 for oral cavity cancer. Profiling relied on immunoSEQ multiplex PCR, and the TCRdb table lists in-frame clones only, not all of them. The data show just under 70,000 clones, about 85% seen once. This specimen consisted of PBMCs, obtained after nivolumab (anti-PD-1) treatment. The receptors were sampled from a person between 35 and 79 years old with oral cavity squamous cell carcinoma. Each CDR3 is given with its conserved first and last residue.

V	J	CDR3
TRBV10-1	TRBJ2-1	CASSVRTSSEQFF
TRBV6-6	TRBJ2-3	CASSSGADTQYF
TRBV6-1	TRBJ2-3	CASNRLRTDTQYF
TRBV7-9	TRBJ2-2	CASMGQQTGELFF
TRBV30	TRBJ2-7	CAYGTATTYEQYF
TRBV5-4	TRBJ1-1	CASSLGRLNTEAFF
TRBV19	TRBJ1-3	CASSIFSGTGNTIYF
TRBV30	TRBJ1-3	CAWNNGVPGNTIYF
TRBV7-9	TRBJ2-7	CASGGGSSYEQYF
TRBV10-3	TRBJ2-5	CAISELAGAGGRETQYF
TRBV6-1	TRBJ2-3	CASSPLAVGVDTQYF
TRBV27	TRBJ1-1	CASSLHGTGNTEAFF
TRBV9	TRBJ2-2	CASSGRESGLITGELFF
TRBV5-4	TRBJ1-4	CASSLEARGGQLFF
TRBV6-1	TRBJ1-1	CASREGVGEGTEAFF
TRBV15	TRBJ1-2	CATSREARGEGYTF
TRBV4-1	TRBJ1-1	CASSQYKAGNTEAFF
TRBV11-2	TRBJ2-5	CASSLGLGIGETQYF
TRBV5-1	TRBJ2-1	CASSLGFQGTSGRARDEQFF
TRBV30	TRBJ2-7	CAWGSGRSNEQYF
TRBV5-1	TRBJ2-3	CASSRASSSTDTQYF
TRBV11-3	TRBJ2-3	CASSLVAGGVDTQYF
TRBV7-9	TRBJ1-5	CASSLGQGDQPQHF
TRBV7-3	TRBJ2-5	CASSLTPRSGETQYF
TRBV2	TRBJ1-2	CASSEAPRLNYGYTF